Each of the 19 T cell receptor beta chains below was sequenced from the same sample in a study of blood T cell repertoires in COVID-19. This table comes from immunoSEQ multiplex PCR, and its TCRdb copy is limited to in-frame clones, with some not included. The sample lists 250,000 to 300,000 clones; 80% to 90% were seen once. Sequenced: peripheral blood. The source of these receptors is an elderly man with acute or convalescent COVID-19.

This rearrangement joins TRBV5-1 to TRBJ2-2; 9 positions match TRBD2. J was trimmed by 6 bases and V by 7 bases; bases with no gene match: 7. In germline, CDR1 is SGHRS, CDR2 YFSETQ. The CDR3 loop spans 14 amino acids. In nucleotides, the CDR3 is TGCGCCAGCGGGGCGGGAGGGCCGCCCGGGGAGCTGTTTTTT. Protein sequence: CASGAGGPPGELFF.

The rearrangement links TRBV7-2 to TRBJ2-3, with 12 bases that match TRBD1. Germline lookup yields CDR1 SGHTA and CDR2 FQGNSA. The CDR3 has 16 amino acids. The J segment lost 4 bases and the V segment lost 2 bases, leaving 4 bases of the junction unmatched. The CDR3 sequence: CASSLSGTGGADTQYF. CDR3 in DNA: TGTGCCAGCAGCTTAAGTGGGACAGGGGGCGCAGATACGCAGTATTTT. The complete variable domain, with remaining parts taken from reference TRBV7-2 and TRBJ2-3, reads GAGVSQSPSNKVTEKGKDVELRCDPISGHTALYWYRQSLGQGLEFLIYFQGNSAPDKSGLPSDRFSAERTGGSVSTLTIQRTQQEDSAVYLCASSLSGTGGADTQYFGPGTRLTVL.

This clone was seen just once. The rearrangement joins TRBV5-1 to TRBJ1-3; tentatively, D is TRBD1 (6 bases). The V gene's germline CDR1 is SGHRS and CDR2 YFSETQ. V dropped 4 bases and J dropped 9 bases, with 11 bases sitting between them. The CDR3 is made up of 12 amino acids. CDR3 sequence: CASSPRGGTIYF. The CDR3, as DNA: TGCGCCAGCAGCCCGAGGGGGGGCACCATATATTTT.

The rearrangement joins TRBV5-8 to TRBJ2-1; 13 bases match TRBD2. The CDR3 is 15 residues long. V shed 4 bases, J shed 5 bases, and the junction held 3 bases outside the gene matches. Germline V lookup: CDR1 SGHTS, CDR2 YDEGEE. The CDR3 is CASSIGLAGDNEQFF. CDR3 in DNA: TGTGCCAGCAGCATAGGACTAGCGGGAGACAATGAGCAGTTCTTC.

The chain has TRBV19 and TRBJ2-1; a weak D match, TRBD2 (5 bases). CDR1 is LNHDA, CDR2 SQIVND, per germline (reference sequence). V dropped 6 bases and J dropped 3 bases, with 24 bases sitting between them. There are 18 residues in the CDR3. The CDR3 DNA sequence: TGTGCCAGTAGGTCCCTAAAACCTCTTGATCGGGGCTACAATGAGCAGTTCTTC. This gives the protein CASRSLKPLDRGYNEQFF.

The V and J genes are TRBV12-2 and TRBJ1-6; the table's D call TRBD1 went unverified against the DNA. TRBV12-2 is a recognized pseudogene. The CDR3 has 19 residues. CDR3 amino acids: CASRLGRPTGGSYNSPLHF. The CDR3 DNA reads as TGTGCAAGTCGCTTAGGTAGGCCCACAGGGGGCTCCTATAATTCACCCCTCCACTTT.

The chain employs TRBV7-9 and TRBJ2-3; a weak D match, TRBD2 (7 bases). This CDR3 comprises 19 residues. V shed 4 bases and J shed 1 base, with 24 bases lying between them. Germline V CDR1 and CDR2: SEHNR, FQNEAQ (reference sequence). DNA of the CDR3: TGTGCCAGCAGCTCCTCCCCTAAGCGGGACAAACCCCGCACAGATACGCAGTATTTT. This encodes CASSSSPKRDKPRTDTQYF.

This chain links TRBV19 with TRBJ2-7, with D unresolved. V was trimmed by 5 bases and J by 4 bases, leaving 12 bases between them. Germline CDR1 is LNHDA and CDR2 is SQIVND (reference sequence). CDR3 size: 13 residues. This CDR3 is CASSSAGPYEQYF. The CDR3 nucleotides read TGTGCCAGTAGTTCAGCAGGTCCATACGAGCAGTACTTC.

The V gene is TRBV7-9, the J gene TRBJ2-5, with D possibly TRBD2 on 6 matching bases. The CDR3 is made up of 14 amino acids. Between the trimmed V and J ends, which lost 5 bases and 5 bases, there was a span of 15 bases. Germline V lookup: CDR1 SEHNR, CDR2 FQNEAQ (reference sequence). CDR3 residues: CASSLRLDMETQYF. CDR3 coding DNA: TGTGCCAGCAGCCTTAGACTAGATATGGAGACCCAGTACTTC. The full variable domain, with the rest looked up from reference TRBV7-9 and TRBJ2-5, is DTGVSQNPRHKITKRGQNVTFRCDPISEHNRLYWYRQTLGQGPEFLTYFQNEAQLEKSRLLSDRFSAERPKGSFSTLEIQRTEQGDSAMYLCASSLRLDMETQYFGPGTRLLVL.

The genes are TRBV5-5 and TRBJ2-1, with D maybe TRBD1 (6 bases). With 3 bases removed from V and 6 bases from J, the gap between germline ends came to 10 bases. CDR3 length: 13 amino acids. CDR1 and CDR2 from the germline V gene are SGHKS and YYEKEE (reference sequence). CDR3 nucleotide sequence: TGTGCCAGCAGCTCAAGACAGGTCAATGAGCAGTTCTTC. Translated, it gives CASSSRQVNEQFF.

This clone was observed a single time. The rearrangement uses TRBV24-1 and TRBJ2-5, with 12 positions matching TRBD1. J lost 4 bases, V lost 8 bases, and 13 bases had no gene match. Per germline, CDR1 KGHDR and CDR2 SFDVKD. The CDR3 extends over 17 amino acids. The CDR3 spells CATMEHPGTGGAETQYF. The CDR3 bases are TGTGCCACCATGGAACACCCCGGGACAGGGGGCGCAGAGACCCAGTACTTC.

This rearrangement joins TRBV5-4 to TRBJ2-5; TRBD1 agrees at 9 bases. The V segment lost 0 bases and the J segment 6 bases; nucleotides outside the gene matches: 6. CDR3 length: 15 residues. Germline CDR1 reads SGHNT; CDR2 reads YYREEE (reference sequence). CDR3 in DNA: TGTGCCAGCAGCTTGGAACAGGGGGCATTTCAGACCCAGTACTTC. Translation gives CASSLEQGAFQTQYF. Together with reference TRBV5-4 and TRBJ2-5, the CDR3 gives the full variable domain: ETGVTQSPTHLIKTRGQQVTLRCSSQSGHNTVSWYQQALGQGPQFIFQYYREEENGRGNFPPRFSGLQFPNYSSELNVNALELDDSALYLCASSLEQGAFQTQYFGPGTRLLVL.

V usage is TRBV2 and J usage is TRBJ1-1; 9 positions match TRBD1. Trimming at V came to 4 bases and at J to 6 bases, leaving 6 bases not matched to a gene. From germline, CDR1 is SNHLY and CDR2 FYNNEI. This CDR3 is built from 14 residues. The CDR3 protein is CASSGGQGGSEAFF. The CDR3 nucleotides read TGTGCCAGCAGTGGGGGACAGGGAGGGTCTGAAGCTTTCTTT.

The chain uses TRBV4-1 and TRBJ2-7; D is unclear. Deletions cut 0 bases from V and 4 bases from J, with 10 bases between. This CDR3 contains 14 residues. Germline V gives CDR1 MGHRA, CDR2 YSYEKL. The CDR3: CASSQDIPVYEQYF. The CDR3 DNA is TGCGCCAGCAGCCAAGATATACCAGTTTACGAGCAGTACTTC.

In this sample, this clone turned up once. This chain joins TRBV28 and TRBJ1-4; tentatively, D is TRBD1 (5 bases). The CDR3 has 17 amino acids. Germline CDR1 MDHEN, CDR2 SYDVKM. The germline V and J ends were trimmed by 6 bases and 3 bases, with 20 bases remaining between them. CDR3 sequence (DNA): TGTGCCAGCAGGCCAGGGAGGAGTTGGATGGCTAATGAAAAACTGTTTTTT. It specifies CASRPGRSWMANEKLFF.

The chain couples TRBV11-2 to TRBJ2-1; TRBD2 aligns across 9 bases. The CDR3 is 19 residues long. Germline trimming cut 5 bases from V and 0 bases from J; bases unmatched to any gene: 14. Germline values: CDR1 SGHAT, CDR2 FQNNGV. The CDR3 region is CASSRNSGSASGSYNEQFF. CDR3 bases: TGTGCCAGCAGCCGTAATAGCGGGAGTGCGTCCGGCTCCTACAATGAGCAGTTCTTC.

The rearrangement uses TRBV27 and TRBJ1-6; D is perhaps TRBD1 (5 bases). From germline, CDR1 is MNHEY and CDR2 SMNVEV (reference sequence). V was trimmed by 6 bases and J by 4 bases, leaving 25 bases between them. The CDR3 loop spans 19 amino acids. In DNA form, the CDR3 reads TGTGCCAGCAGACGTGAGGTCCTATGGGGGGAGTTATATAATTCACCCCTCCACTTT. Its translation: CASRREVLWGELYNSPLHF.

Details on this clone: Distinct nucleotide sequences in the sample also encode this CDR3. The J gene is TRBJ2-1, the V gene TRBV9, with TRBD2 identical over 7 bases. There are 15 residues in the CDR3. Germline V gives CDR1 SGDLS, CDR2 YYNGEE. The V segment lost 0 bases and the J segment 3 bases; nucleotides outside the gene matches: 3. CDR3 sequence (DNA): TGTGCCAGCAGCGTAGAAGCGGGATACTACAATGAGCAGTTCTTC. Translated: CASSVEAGYYNEQFF.

The chain carries TRBV9 and TRBJ1-5, with 8 bases that match TRBD1. Germline V gene data show CDR1 as SGDLS and CDR2 as YYNGEE. After removal of 3 bases from V and 5 bases from J, the junction contained 7 bases not matched to a gene. The CDR3 loop spans 15 amino acids. CDR3 in DNA: TGTGCCAGCAGCGGAGGGACAGGTTGGCATCAGCCCCAGCATTTT. Protein product: CASSGGTGWHQPQHF.